A selection of T cell receptor beta chains follows, all from one sample in a study of cytotoxic CD8 clonotypes in ibrutinib-treated CLL. Some clones are missing from TCRdb's copy, which holds only in-frame ones; the method was immunoSEQ multiplex PCR. The sample lists 80,000 to 95,000 clones, around 79% occurring once. Here the sequenced sample was PBMCs, taken after 12 months of ibrutinib treatment. All receptors come from a human donor with chronic lymphocytic leukemia. CDR3s include the opening cysteine and the closing phenylalanine or tryptophan. Each record gives: J gene, D gene, V gene, CDR3 length, CDR3 protein. A D gene is named only where the DNA matches it firmly.

TRBJ1-2	NA	TRBV6-5	14	CASSPRGPGYGYTF
TRBJ1-2	TRBD1	TRBV28	13	CASSLGTGAGYTF
TRBJ2-3	TRBD2	TRBV9	18	CASSAGTSGGLSTDTQYF
TRBJ2-3	NA	TRBV5-5	13	CASSLQGTDTQYF
TRBJ1-6	NA	TRBV6-5	12	CASSSVESPLHF
TRBJ1-5	NA	TRBV6-5	15	CASSYGTGGGQPQHF
TRBJ2-1	TRBD1	TRBV19	15	CASSRETGGVGEQFF
TRBJ2-1	NA	TRBV28	12	CASSFWVDEQFF
TRBJ2-7	NA	TRBV5-3	15	CARSLRHGSSYEQYF
TRBJ1-6	NA	TRBV6-5	16	CASSYSVPGPNSPLHF
TRBJ2-7	NA	TRBV5-1	13	CASSSVSTYEQYF
TRBJ1-6	NA	TRBV18	16	CASSPLGQQDNSPLHF
TRBJ2-1	NA	TRBV7-3	13	CASSLTADNEQFF
TRBJ2-2	NA	TRBV5-1	15	CASTTGHSNTGELFF
TRBJ2-7	NA	TRBV5-4	13	CASSFHRQGEQYF
TRBJ1-1	NA	TRBV6-6	13	CASTPSRNTEAFF
TRBJ1-6	NA	TRBV2	16	CASSRDSGRRNSPLHF
TRBJ1-1	NA	TRBV4-3	17	CASSQVPPRGRNTEAFF
TRBJ2-3	TRBD2	TRBV10-3	16	CAISGGVAGATDTQYF
TRBJ1-2	TRBD1	TRBV6-6	14	CASRRQGTNYGYTF
TRBJ2-3	NA	TRBV4-3	15	CASSQDRSSGDTQYF
TRBJ1-6	NA	TRBV11-2	14	CASSTGQGWSPLHF
TRBJ2-1	NA	TRBV10-2	19	CASSGPNPNPDRSYNEQFF
TRBJ2-1	TRBD2	TRBV7-9	16	CASTKNGREANNEQFF
TRBJ1-3	NA	TRBV11-2	16	CASSPQGRAVGNTIYF
TRBJ2-1	TRBD2	TRBV28	17	CASSFAREDSSYNEQFF
TRBJ2-7	NA	TRBV28	10	CASSGYEQYF
TRBJ2-5	NA	TRBV25-1	16	CASSEWASAYQETQYF
TRBJ2-1	NA	TRBV11-2	13	CASSSLVANEQFF
TRBJ1-2	NA	TRBV10-3	13	CAISAGTFYGYTF
TRBJ1-1	NA	TRBV4-1	17	CASSQGGVGTTNTEAFF
TRBJ1-2	NA	TRBV18	14	CASSPGPTNYGYTF
TRBJ1-1	NA	TRBV9	13	CASSVAPNPEAFF
TRBJ2-1	TRBD2	TRBV25-1	15	CASPHGAGGPNEQFF
TRBJ2-5	NA	TRBV7-3	16	CASSLMGRGRQETQYF
TRBJ2-7	TRBD2	TRBV4-3	17	CASSQEFSGRSSYEQYF
TRBJ1-5	NA	TRBV7-2	16	CASSLVGVLSNQPQHF
TRBJ2-5	TRBD2	TRBV6-5	16	CASSSRTSGGEETQYF
TRBJ2-7	NA	TRBV13	15	CASSAAGVAQYEQYF
TRBJ1-2	TRBD1	TRBV29-1	13	CSVPRTGPRGYTF
TRBJ1-5	NA	TRBV9	15	CASSGRGDSNQPQHF
TRBJ2-3	NA	TRBV29-1	11	CSVGRADTQYF
TRBJ2-1	NA	TRBV14	19	CASSQIRYRGARPLDEQFF
TRBJ2-1	NA	TRBV6-1	15	CASSESAEGFNEQFF
TRBJ2-6	NA	TRBV27	14	CASSFGSGANVLTF
TRBJ2-7	NA	TRBV5-1	11	CASSFDYEQYF
TRBJ2-1	NA	TRBV2	12	CASGRSYNEQFF
TRBJ2-7	TRBD1	TRBV28	21	CASMGPSSPGTGNGAFYEQYF
TRBJ1-5	NA	TRBV19	14	CASSTQGPSGPQHF